What follows are 13 T cell receptor beta chains derived from one specimen sequenced in a study of T cell responses to AZD1222 COVID-19 vaccine. Sequencing used immunoSEQ multiplex PCR; TCRdb keeps in-frame clones, though not all of them. The sample has tens of thousands of clones, about nine tenths seen once; the top ten hold around 2.7%. The sequences come from peripheral blood, collected 28 days after the second AZD1222 dose. Receptors originate from an adult who received the AZD1222 COVID-19 vaccine.

The V and J genes are TRBV10-3 and TRBJ1-2; TRBD1 matches 7 bases. Per germline, CDR1 ENHRY and CDR2 SYGVKD. This CDR3 contains 13 residues. Trimming removed 1 base from V and 5 bases from J; junction bases left unmatched: 1. For the CDR3, the DNA is TGTGCCATCAGTGAGTTACAGGGGTATGGCTACACCTTC. It encodes CAISELQGYGYTF.

This chain uses TRBV5-1 with TRBJ2-2; TRBD2 matches at 10 bases. Germline trimming cut 2 bases from V and 3 bases from J; bases unmatched to any gene: 4. Germline-derived CDR1 and CDR2 are SGHRS and YFSETQ. This CDR3 is 16 amino acids long. The CDR3, as DNA: TGCGCCAGCAGCTTCCGGCTAGCGGGGGACACCGGGGAGCTGTTTTTT. Translated, it gives CASSFRLAGDTGELFF.

This chain uses TRBV21-1 with TRBJ1-6. TRBV21-1 is listed as a pseudogene. CDR3 length: 16 amino acids. The CDR3 bases are TGTGCCAGCAGCAAAGTGGGAGGGGACTATAATTCACCCCTCCACTTT. Its protein is CASSKVGGDYNSPLHF.

The genes are TRBV12-3 or TRBV12-4 and TRBJ2-7; no firm D call. This CDR3 contains 11 residues. Trimming left V 6 bases short and J 3 bases short, with 6 bases between. In DNA, the CDR3 is TGTGCCAGCAGGCGTCACTACGAGCAGTACTTC. Translating it yields CASRRHYEQYF.

This chain joins TRBV6-6 and TRBJ2-1; TRBD2 matches 9 bases. With V trimmed by 7 bases and J by 4 bases, 11 bases remained unmatched. The CDR3 is made up of 16 amino acids. Germline-derived CDR1 and CDR2 are MNHNY and SVGAGI (reference sequence). The CDR3 nucleotides are TGTGCCAGCACCTCGCGACGCGGGGGGGTGTACAATGAGCAGTTCTTC. This translates into CASTSRRGGVYNEQFF.

J is TRBJ2-1 and V is TRBV6-2 or TRBV6-3; 9 positions match TRBD1. J lost 7 bases, V lost 3 bases, and 4 bases had no gene match. Germline V gives CDR1 MNHEY, CDR2 SVGEGT. This CDR3 contains 14 residues. CDR3 DNA sequence: TGTGCCAGCAGTTATACAGGGGGCGGGAATGAGCAGTTCTTC. This encodes CASSYTGGGNEQFF.

CDR3 DNA: TGTGCCAGCAGCCAACCTTTTAGCGGGGGGGGAGCAGATACGCAGTATTTT. Protein sequence: CASSQPFSGGGADTQYF. This chain links TRBV3-1 (or the pseudogene TRBV3-2) with TRBJ2-3; 11 bases align to TRBD2. Germline values: CDR1 LGHDT, CDR2 YNNKEL (reference sequence). V lost 2 bases, J lost 4 bases, and 8 bases stayed unmatched. The CDR3 is 17 residues long.

A single count supports this clone. The gene calls are TRBV5-1 and TRBJ2-7; D is uncertain. The germline V gene has CDR1 SGHRS and CDR2 YFSETQ. This CDR3 region has 13 residues. Trimming removed 0 bases from V and 1 base from J, with 5 bases in between. As DNA, the CDR3 is TGCGCCAGCAGCTTGGAGGATTCCTACGAGCAGTACTTC. Translating it yields CASSLEDSYEQYF.

The V call is TRBV28, the J call TRBJ1-6; 9 bases are a match to TRBD1. This CDR3 spans 15 amino acids. J was trimmed by 8 bases and V by 6 bases; bases with no gene match: 8. The germline V gene encodes CDR1 MDHEN and CDR2 SYDVKM. The CDR3 DNA reads as TGTGCCAGCAGATCCCCCGGACAGGGGTATTCACCCCTCCACTTT. Encoded protein: CASRSPGQGYSPLHF.

This clone was recorded once. The chain uses TRBV7-2 and TRBJ2-3; possible D gene TRBD1, 6 bases. The V gene's germline CDR1 is SGHTA and CDR2 FQGNSA. V lost 3 bases and J lost 3, with 10 bases in between. The CDR3 runs 14 residues. The CDR3 DNA sequence: TGTGCCAGCAGCTTGGGGGCGCGGACAGATACGCAGTATTTT. It is translated as CASSLGARTDTQYF.

The V and J genes are TRBV28 and TRBJ2-7, with D unclear. Between the trimmed V and J ends, which lost 7 bases and 0 bases, there was a span of 7 bases. The germline CDR1 and CDR2 sequences are MDHEN and SYDVKM. The CDR3 contains 12 residues. The CDR3 is CASTLSSYEQYF. CDR3 sequence (DNA): TGTGCCAGCACCCTGAGCTCCTACGAGCAGTACTTC.

This rearrangement joins TRBV5-4 to TRBJ2-7, with D perhaps TRBD2 (6 bases). V was shortened by 4 bases and J by 4 bases, with 9 bases between the two germline ends. The CDR3 is made up of 12 amino acids. Germline V gives CDR1 SGHNT, CDR2 YYREEE (reference sequence). The CDR3 sequence is CASSPRGYEQYF. CDR3 in DNA: TGTGCCAGCAGCCCGCGGGGATACGAGCAGTACTTC.

The chain has TRBV9 and TRBJ1-6; D gene ambiguous. The ends were cut back, 1 base at V and 11 bases at J, with 16 bases in the middle. CDR3 size: 15 residues. Germline V gene lookup returns CDR1 SGDLS and CDR2 YYNGEE. The CDR3 DNA follows: TGTGCCAGCAGCGTAAACGCGGGAATCGATCCACCCCTCCACTTT. Its translation: CASSVNAGIDPPLHF.